One and the same sample provided the 19 T cell receptor beta chains below, sequenced in a study of T cell repertoires in cytomegalovirus infection. TCRdb analysed the reads with MiXCR anew, one entry per CDR3 protein. This table holds roughly 230,000 distinct CDR3 sequences, approximately 22% found once. Sequencing was performed on CD8+ T cells from PBMCs. All receptors come from a human donor in good health (CMV status not recorded). Some clones in this sample may be carry-over from other donors' samples.

This clonotype was counted a few times. J is TRBJ2-1 and V is TRBV6-2 or TRBV6-3; D is unresolved. Germline V gene lookup returns CDR1 MNHEY and CDR2 SVGEGT. This CDR3 region has 16 residues. V lost 2 bases and J lost 2, with 13 bases in between. The CDR3 coding sequence is TGTGCCAGCAGTTACGGAATATGGATACCCTACAATGAGCAGTTCTTC. Translation: CASSYGIWIPYNEQFF.

This clonotype occurred many times. CDR3 coding DNA: TGTGCCAGCAGTCCGGGACTAGCCAACAATGAGCAGTTCTTC. Amino acids: CASSPGLANNEQFF. This sequence joins TRBV7-6 and TRBJ2-1; 9 bases agree with TRBD2. The CDR3 contains 14 residues. Germline CDR1 and CDR2: SGHVS and FNYEAQ. V trimming: 6 bases; J trimming: 5 bases; junction bases outside the gene matches: 5. The complete variable domain, with remaining parts taken from reference TRBV7-6 and TRBJ2-1, reads GAGVSQSPRYKVTKRGQDVALRCDPISGHVSLYWYRQALGQGPEFLTYFNYEAQQDKSGLPNDRFSAERPEGSISTLTIQRTEQRDSAMYRCASSPGLANNEQFFGPGTRLTVL.

This chain connects TRBV12-3 or TRBV12-4 to TRBJ2-2; no clear D gene. V lost 4 bases, J lost 5 bases, and 2 bases lay in between. The CDR3 is 11 amino acids. CDR3 amino acids: CASSWTGELFF. As DNA, the CDR3 is TGTGCCAGCAGTTGGACCGGGGAGCTGTTTTTT.

This clonotype has at least ten counts. The genes are TRBV12-3 or TRBV12-4 and TRBJ1-5; D is perhaps TRBD1 (6 bases). Trimming took 6 bases from V and 2 from J, leaving 14 bases between them. The CDR3 consists of 15 residues. The CDR3 protein is CASSPTGFGNQPQHF. The CDR3 region has the DNA TGTGCCAGCAGCCCCACAGGGTTCGGCAATCAGCCCCAGCATTTT.

This chain uses TRBV6-1 with TRBJ2-3, with D hard to call. The CDR3 consists of 11 residues. Germline loops: CDR1 MNHNS, CDR2 SASEGT. V lost 1 base and J 14 bases, leaving 10 bases between the germline ends. The CDR3 sequence is CASSEDSSPYF. DNA for the CDR3: TGTGCCAGCAGTGAAGACAGTAGTCCGTATTTT.

At least ten counts were recorded for this clonotype. The chain has TRBV7-8 and TRBJ2-1; 8 nucleotides match TRBD2. The CDR3 contains 15 residues. From germline, CDR1 is SGHVS and CDR2 FQNEAQ. Losses at the gene ends were 2 bases for V and 4 bases for J; bases not matched to a gene: 4. The CDR3 here is CASSLWSSGYNEQFF. As DNA, the CDR3 is TGTGCCAGCAGCTTATGGTCTAGCGGGTACAATGAGCAGTTCTTC.

This chain links TRBV6-5 with TRBJ1-4; D gene ambiguous. V was cut by 0 bases and J by 2 bases, with 7 bases left in between. Germline values: CDR1 MNHEY, CDR2 SVGAGI. This CDR3 region has 15 residues. The CDR3: CASSYSGMTNEKLFF. DNA of the CDR3: TGTGCCAGCAGTTACTCGGGCATGACTAATGAAAAACTGTTTTTT.

The chain employs TRBV20-1 and TRBJ2-1, with a weak D call TRBD1 (6 bases). This CDR3 has 15 residues. V dropped 6 bases and J dropped 3 bases, with 18 bases sitting between them. Germline lookup yields CDR1 DFQATT and CDR2 SNEGSKA (reference sequence). Here the CDR3 DNA reads TGCAGTGCCACCCTAGCTCGGACAGTCTACAATGAGCAGTTCTTC. Its translation is CSATLARTVYNEQFF.

The rearrangement joins TRBV5-5 to TRBJ2-1; 7 bases are shared with TRBD2. The CDR3 runs 15 residues. The germline gives CDR1 SGHKS, CDR2 YYEKEE (reference sequence). Trimming at V came to 0 bases and at J to 5 bases, leaving 5 bases not matched to a gene. In DNA form, the CDR3 reads TGTGCCAGCAGCTTGGTTGCTAGCGGCAACAATGAGCAGTTCTTC. Its translation is CASSLVASGNNEQFF.

This clonotype was observed a few times. V gene TRBV4-1 combines with J gene TRBJ2-7; D is unresolved. Trimming took 4 bases from V and 1 from J, leaving 14 bases between them. Germline V lookup: CDR1 MGHRA, CDR2 YSYEKL. This CDR3 is 15 amino acids long. The CDR3 sequence: CASSRFLDLSYEQYF. The CDR3 DNA is TGCGCCAGCAGCCGGTTTCTGGACCTATCCTACGAGCAGTACTTC.

The chain carries TRBV28 and TRBJ1-4; D possibly corresponds to TRBD1 (5 bases). Germline V gene lookup returns CDR1 MDHEN and CDR2 SYDVKM. The CDR3 totals 17 residues. Deletions cut 6 bases from V and 1 base from J, with 18 bases between. The CDR3 is CASSPGPWRGTNEKLFF. The DNA of the CDR3 is TGTGCCAGCAGCCCCGGACCCTGGAGGGGAACTAATGAAAAACTGTTTTTT. The full variable domain, with the rest looked up from reference TRBV28 and TRBJ1-4, is DVKVTQSSRYLVKRTGEKVFLECVQDMDHENMFWYRQDPGLGLRLIYFSYDVKMKEKGDIPEGYSVSREKKERFSLILESASTNQTSMYLCASSPGPWRGTNEKLFFGSGTQLSVL.

The chain carries TRBV12-3 or TRBV12-4 and TRBJ2-1; TRBD2 is a possible D gene (6 bases). CDR3 length: 14 amino acids. V gave up 5 bases and J gave up 6 bases, with 14 bases separating them. DNA for the CDR3: TGTGCCAGCAGTGGCCCGGGACTTCCCAATGAGCAGTTCTTC. Protein: CASSGPGLPNEQFF.

Only a few counts were recorded for this clonotype. The chain has TRBV28 and TRBJ2-3, with 10 bases aligning to TRBD2. The CDR3 runs to 20 residues. CDR1 is MDHEN and CDR2 is SYDVKM in the germline V gene. Trimming cost V 3 bases and J 2 bases; bases outside gene matches: 17. This CDR3 is CASSFPRGAGGPVITDTQYF. In nucleotides, the CDR3 is TGTGCCAGCAGTTTCCCTAGGGGAGCGGGGGGGCCGGTGATCACAGATACGCAGTATTTT.

This clonotype has a handful of counts. The chain couples TRBV2 to TRBJ1-3; 7 nucleotides align to TRBD1. Per the germline V gene, CDR1 is SNHLY and CDR2 is FYNNEI. With V trimmed by 4 bases and J by 9 bases, 9 bases remained unmatched. The CDR3 has 14 residues. CDR3: CASSAGQWESTIYF. CDR3 bases: TGTGCCAGCAGTGCGGGACAGTGGGAATCCACCATATATTTT.

The chain employs TRBV13 and TRBJ2-1; D uncertain. The CDR3 has 15 amino acids. The germline V and J ends were trimmed by 4 bases and 4 bases, with 14 bases remaining between them. Per germline, CDR1 PRHDT and CDR2 FYEKMQ (reference sequence). CDR3 loop: CASSSALGVYNEQFF. The CDR3 nucleotides are TGTGCCAGCAGCTCCGCGTTGGGCGTTTACAATGAGCAGTTCTTC.

This CDR3 is CASSIGTGDEQFF. The CDR3 DNA follows: TGTGCCAGCAGCATAGGGACAGGGGATGAGCAGTTCTTC. The chain uses TRBV7-8 and TRBJ2-1; 10 bases align to TRBD1. The CDR3 has 13 residues. V lost 5 bases and J lost 8; bases outside the gene matches: 3. Germline V CDR1 and CDR2: SGHVS, FQNEAQ.

In its sample, this clonotype was seen a few times. The chain joins TRBV7-9 to TRBJ1-1; 7 positions match TRBD1. Germline V gene data show CDR1 as SEHNR and CDR2 as FQNEAQ (reference sequence). The V and J ends lost 3 bases and 7 bases, in that order; junction bases with no gene match: 5. This CDR3 has 13 amino acids. The CDR3 here is CASSLGTVGEAFF. CDR3 DNA sequence: TGTGCCAGCAGCTTGGGGACAGTAGGTGAAGCTTTCTTT.

V is TRBV19 and J is TRBJ1-5; D remains ambiguous. Germline CDR1 LNHDA, CDR2 SQIVND (reference sequence). Between the trimmed V and J ends, which lost 3 bases and 2 bases, there was a span of 11 bases. This CDR3 is 15 amino acids long. CDR3 loop: CASSIAGGGNQPQHF. The CDR3 DNA is TGTGCCAGTAGTATCGCGGGTGGCGGCAATCAGCCCCAGCATTTT.

This clonotype was recorded at least ten times. This sequence joins TRBV12-3 or TRBV12-4 and TRBJ1-5; D remains unclear. The CDR3 is 14 amino acids. Trimming left V 3 bases short and J 2 bases short, with 8 bases between. DNA of the CDR3: TGTGCCAGCAGTTTTGGGGAGGGCAATCAGCCCCAGCATTTT. This encodes CASSFGEGNQPQHF.